This TCR beta chain was sequenced in a study of cytomegalovirus exposure and HLA in healthy donors. Study results and caveats: Specificity of a few CMV-associated chains for CMV antigens was verified in vitro. Roughly even sequencing depth across donors was the assumption behind the presence/absence analyses. The listing of 150 or so TCR beta chains classed them as cytomegalovirus-associated. A later analysis revealed that TCR association rates differed between HLA loci, peaking at DRB1 and bottoming out at HLA-C.

The primer mix had 60 Vbeta and 13 Jbeta primers. Produced via immunoSEQ multiplex PCR; TCRdb's table is partial and in-frame only. The sample consists of around 170,000 clones, more than 65% of them appearing once. As regards this clone: Its antigen is unidentified.

The TCR originated in a woman in her twenties or thirties in good health and CMV-seropositive. The sample was PBMCs.

CDR3 nucleotides: TGTGCCAGCACCCTCAGGCCGGGGATGAGAGACACCGGGGAGCTGTTTTTT. The encoded protein is CASTLRPGMRDTGELFF. V and J are TRBV7-2 and TRBJ2-2; maybe TRBD2 (5 bases). Trimming removed 7 bases from V and 3 bases from J, with 21 bases in between. The length of the CDR3 is 17 residues. Germline V gives CDR1 SGHTA, CDR2 FQGNSA. Full variable domain (rest looked up from reference TRBV7-2 and TRBJ2-2): GAGVSQSPSNKVTEKGKDVELRCDPISGHTALYWYRQSLGQGLEFLIYFQGNSAPDKSGLPSDRFSAERTGGSVSTLTIQRTQQEDSAVYLCASTLRPGMRDTGELFFGEGSRLTVL.